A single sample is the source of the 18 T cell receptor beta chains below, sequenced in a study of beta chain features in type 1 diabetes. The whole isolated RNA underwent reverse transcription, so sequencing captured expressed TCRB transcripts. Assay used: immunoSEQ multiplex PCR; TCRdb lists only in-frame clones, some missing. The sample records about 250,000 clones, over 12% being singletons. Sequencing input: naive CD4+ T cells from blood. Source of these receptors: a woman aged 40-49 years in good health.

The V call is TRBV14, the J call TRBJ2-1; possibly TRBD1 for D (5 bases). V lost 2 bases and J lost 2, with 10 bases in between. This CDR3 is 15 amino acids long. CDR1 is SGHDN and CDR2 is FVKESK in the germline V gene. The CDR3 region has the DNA TGTGCCAGCAGCCAATATAAAGGGGCCTACAATGAGCAGTTCTTC. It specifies CASSQYKGAYNEQFF.

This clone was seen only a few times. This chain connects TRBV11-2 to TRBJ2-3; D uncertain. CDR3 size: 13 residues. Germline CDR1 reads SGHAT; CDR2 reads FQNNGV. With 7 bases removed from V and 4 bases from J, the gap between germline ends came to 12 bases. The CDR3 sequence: CASNSRLSDTQYF. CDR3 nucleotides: TGTGCCAGCAACTCGAGGTTGTCAGATACGCAGTATTTT.

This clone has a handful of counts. The CDR3 loop is CASSARRRGLAGGRTGELFF. As DNA, the CDR3 is TGTGCCAGCAGCGCCCGCAGGCGGGGACTAGCGGGGGGCCGGACCGGGGAGCTGTTTTTT. The chain carries TRBV9 and TRBJ2-2; 15 positions match TRBD2. The germline V gene has CDR1 SGDLS and CDR2 YYNGEE. The CDR3 runs 20 residues. V trimming: 3 bases; J trimming: 5 bases; junction bases outside the gene matches: 14.

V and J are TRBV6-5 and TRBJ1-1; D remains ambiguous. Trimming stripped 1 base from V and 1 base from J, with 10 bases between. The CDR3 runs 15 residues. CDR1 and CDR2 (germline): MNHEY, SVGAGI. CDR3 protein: CASSYFSAGNTEAFF. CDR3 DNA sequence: TGTGCCAGCAGTTACTTCAGTGCGGGGAACACTGAAGCTTTCTTT.

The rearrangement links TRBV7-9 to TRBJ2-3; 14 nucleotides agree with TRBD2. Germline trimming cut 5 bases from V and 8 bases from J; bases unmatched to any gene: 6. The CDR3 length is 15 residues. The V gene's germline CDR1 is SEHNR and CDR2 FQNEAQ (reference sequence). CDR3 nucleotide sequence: TGTGCCAGCAGCCTGGGGACTAGCGGGGGAGCTACGCAGTATTTT. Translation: CASSLGTSGGATQYF.

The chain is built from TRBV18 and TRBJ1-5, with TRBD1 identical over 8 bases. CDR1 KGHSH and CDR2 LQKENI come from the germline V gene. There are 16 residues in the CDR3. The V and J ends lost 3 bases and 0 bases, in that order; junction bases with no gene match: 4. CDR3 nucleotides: TGTGCCAGCTCACCTTTGGACAGGGTTAGCAATCAGCCCCAGCATTTT. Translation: CASSPLDRVSNQPQHF.

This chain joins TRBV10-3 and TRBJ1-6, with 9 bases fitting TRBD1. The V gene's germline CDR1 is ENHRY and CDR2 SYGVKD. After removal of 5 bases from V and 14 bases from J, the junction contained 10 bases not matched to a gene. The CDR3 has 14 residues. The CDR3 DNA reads TGTGCCATCAGTTCGGGACAGGGCACTTTGGCCCTCCACTTT. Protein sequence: CAISSGQGTLALHF.

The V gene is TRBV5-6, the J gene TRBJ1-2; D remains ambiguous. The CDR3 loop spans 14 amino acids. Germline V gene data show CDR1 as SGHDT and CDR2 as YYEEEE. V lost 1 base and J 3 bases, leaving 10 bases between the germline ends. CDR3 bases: TGTGCCAGCAGCTTGCCCCCGGGTGACTATGGCTACACCTTC. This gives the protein CASSLPPGDYGYTF.

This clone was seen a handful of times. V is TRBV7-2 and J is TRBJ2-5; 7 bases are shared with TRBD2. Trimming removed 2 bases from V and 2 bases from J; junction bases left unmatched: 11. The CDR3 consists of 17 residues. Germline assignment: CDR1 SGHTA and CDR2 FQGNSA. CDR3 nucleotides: TGTGCCAGCAGCTTATATCGCCCACTAGCGCCACAAGAGACCCAGTACTTC. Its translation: CASSLYRPLAPQETQYF. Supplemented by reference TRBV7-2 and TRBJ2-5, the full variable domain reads GAGVSQSPSNKVTEKGKDVELRCDPISGHTALYWYRQSLGQGLEFLIYFQGNSAPDKSGLPSDRFSAERTGGSVSTLTIQRTQQEDSAVYLCASSLYRPLAPQETQYFGPGTRLLVL.

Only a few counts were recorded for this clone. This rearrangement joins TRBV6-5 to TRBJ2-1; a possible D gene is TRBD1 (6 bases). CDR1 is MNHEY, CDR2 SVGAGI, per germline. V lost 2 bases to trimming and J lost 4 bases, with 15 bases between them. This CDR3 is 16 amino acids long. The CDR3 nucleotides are TGTGCCAGCAGTTACGCCTCGGGACAAGGGTACAATGAGCAGTTCTTC. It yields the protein CASSYASGQGYNEQFF.

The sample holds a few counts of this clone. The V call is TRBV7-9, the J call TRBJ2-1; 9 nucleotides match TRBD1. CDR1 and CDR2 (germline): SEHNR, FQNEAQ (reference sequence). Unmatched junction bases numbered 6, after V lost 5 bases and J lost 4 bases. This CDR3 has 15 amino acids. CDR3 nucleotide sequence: TGTGCCAGCAGCCTAAGGGACAGGGTGTACAATGAGCAGTTCTTC. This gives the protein CASSLRDRVYNEQFF.

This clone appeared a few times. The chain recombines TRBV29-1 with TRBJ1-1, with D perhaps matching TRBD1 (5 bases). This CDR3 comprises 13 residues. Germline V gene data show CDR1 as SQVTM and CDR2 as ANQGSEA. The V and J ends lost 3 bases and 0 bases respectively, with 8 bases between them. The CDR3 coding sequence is TGCAGCGTTGATAGGGGTCTGAACACTGAAGCTTTCTTT. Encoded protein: CSVDRGLNTEAFF.

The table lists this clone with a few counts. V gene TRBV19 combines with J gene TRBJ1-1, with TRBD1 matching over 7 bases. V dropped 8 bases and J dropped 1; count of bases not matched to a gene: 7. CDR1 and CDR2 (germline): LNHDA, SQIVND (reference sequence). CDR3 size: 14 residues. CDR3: CASELGQPNTEAFF. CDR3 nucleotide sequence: TGTGCCAGTGAATTGGGACAGCCGAACACTGAAGCTTTCTTT.

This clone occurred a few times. CDR3 region: CASSTYLNTEAFF. The CDR3 DNA follows: TGTGCCAGCAGTACTTACCTGAACACTGAAGCTTTCTTT. The rearrangement links TRBV2 to TRBJ1-1; D is unresolved. V dropped 5 bases and J dropped 0 bases, with 7 bases sitting between them. The germline V gene has CDR1 SNHLY and CDR2 FYNNEI. The CDR3 consists of 13 residues. The complete variable domain, with remaining parts taken from reference TRBV2 and TRBJ1-1, reads EPEVTQTPSHQVTQMGQEVILRCVPISNHLYFYWYRQILGQKVEFLVSFYNNEISEKSEIFDDQFSVERPDGSNFTLKIRSTKLEDSAMYFCASSTYLNTEAFFGQGTRLTVV.

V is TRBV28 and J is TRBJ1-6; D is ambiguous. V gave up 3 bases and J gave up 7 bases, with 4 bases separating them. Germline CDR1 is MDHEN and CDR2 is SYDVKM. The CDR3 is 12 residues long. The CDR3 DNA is TGTGCCAGCAGTTTTCTGAATTCACCCCTCCACTTT. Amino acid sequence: CASSFLNSPLHF.

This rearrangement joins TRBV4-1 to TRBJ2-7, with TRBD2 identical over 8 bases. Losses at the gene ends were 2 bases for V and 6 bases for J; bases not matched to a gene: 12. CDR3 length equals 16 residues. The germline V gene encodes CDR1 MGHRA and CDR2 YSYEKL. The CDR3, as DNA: TGCGCCAGCAGCCAAAAGATCGGAGCGGGGGCCCTCGAGCAGTACTTC. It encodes CASSQKIGAGALEQYF.

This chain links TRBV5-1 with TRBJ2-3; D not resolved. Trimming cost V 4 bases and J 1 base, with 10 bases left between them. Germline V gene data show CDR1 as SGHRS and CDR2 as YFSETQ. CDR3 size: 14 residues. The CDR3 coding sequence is TGCGCCAGCAGCCCGCCGGGTGGCACAGATACGCAGTATTTT. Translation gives CASSPPGGTDTQYF.

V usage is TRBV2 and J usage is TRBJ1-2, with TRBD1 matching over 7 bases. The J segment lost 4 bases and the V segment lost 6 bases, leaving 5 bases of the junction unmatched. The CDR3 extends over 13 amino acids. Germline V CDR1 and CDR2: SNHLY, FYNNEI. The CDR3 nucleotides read TGTGCCAGCAGGGGGGACAGCCCCTATGGCTACACCTTC. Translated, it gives CASRGDSPYGYTF.